Following are 15 T cell receptor beta chains from one sample sequenced in a study of T cell changes during pregnancy in multiple sclerosis. Profiled with immunoSEQ multiplex PCR; TCRdb holds only in-frame clones, not every one. The sample has roughly 100,000 clones; 90% are singletons. Material: peripheral blood, obtained in the second trimester of pregnancy. The receptors stem from a female donor in good health, enrolled as a control in a pregnancy study.

In its sample, this clone was seen a few times. The chain combines TRBV30 with TRBJ2-1, with TRBD2 identical over 13 bases. Germline CDR1 GTSNPN, CDR2 SVGIG (reference sequence). The CDR3 is made up of 12 amino acids. Trimming cost V 8 bases and J 7 bases; bases outside gene matches: 2. The DNA of the CDR3 is TGTGCCAGGACTAGCGGGAGAAATGAGCAGTTCTTC. The encoded protein is CARTSGRNEQFF.

V and J are TRBV6-4 and TRBJ2-2; 7 nucleotides agree with TRBD1. V lost 5 bases to trimming and J lost 1 base; unmatched junction nucleotides: 1. This CDR3 is 14 amino acids long. The germline V gene has CDR1 MRHNA and CDR2 SNTAGT. As DNA, the CDR3 is TGTGCCAGCAGTACAGGGGTGAACACCGGGGAGCTGTTTTTT. This sequence encodes CASSTGVNTGELFF.

In this sample, this clone turned up a few times. The chain recombines TRBV6-1 with TRBJ1-2, with D perhaps matching TRBD1 (6 bases). The CDR3 spans 11 residues. Germline CDR1 is MNHNS and CDR2 is SASEGT. The V end lost 8 bases, the J end lost 6 bases, and 10 bases lay between the germline ends. The CDR3 is CASQQGHGYTF. Here the CDR3 DNA reads TGTGCCAGCCAACAGGGACATGGCTACACCTTC.

This chain connects TRBV27 to TRBJ1-2, with TRBD1 matching 8 bases. The germline V gene encodes CDR1 MNHEY and CDR2 SMNVEV (reference sequence). The CDR3 is made up of 15 amino acids. The J segment lost 5 bases and the V segment lost 4 bases, leaving 9 bases of the junction unmatched. CDR3 in amino acids: CASSSLGQGPYGYTF. The CDR3 nucleotides read TGTGCCAGCAGTTCCCTCGGACAGGGCCCTTATGGCTACACCTTC.

The rearrangement joins TRBV11-2 to TRBJ1-1, with D hard to call. Germline values: CDR1 SGHAT, CDR2 FQNNGV. V lost 2 bases and J lost 4, with 11 bases in between. The CDR3 covers 14 residues. The DNA for the CDR3 is TGTGCCAGCAGCTTACGTAGCCCTTCCACTGAAGCTTTCTTT. It codes for CASSLRSPSTEAFF.

The chain is built from TRBV6-5 and TRBJ2-7, with 10 positions matching TRBD2. Germline loops: CDR1 MNHEY, CDR2 SVGAGI. The length of the CDR3 is 14 residues. V dropped 6 bases and J dropped 1; count of bases not matched to a gene: 3. The CDR3 sequence is CASRGTSVSYEQYF. As DNA, the CDR3 is TGTGCCAGCAGGGGGACTAGCGTATCCTACGAGCAGTACTTC.

The chain employs TRBV27 and TRBJ1-4, with 7 bases aligning to TRBD1. The ends lost 4 bases at V and 3 bases at J; junction bases unmatched: 8. CDR3 length: 16 amino acids. Germline CDR1 MNHEY, CDR2 SMNVEV (reference sequence). DNA for the CDR3: TGTGCCAGCAGTTACGAGGGGGCGTCGGCTAATGAAAAACTGTTTTTT. This codes for CASSYEGASANEKLFF.

A single count supports this clone. V and J are TRBV6-5 and TRBJ2-7; 7 nucleotides match TRBD2. Germline CDR1 reads MNHEY; CDR2 reads SVGAGI. Losses at the gene ends were 0 bases for V and 0 bases for J; bases not matched to a gene: 5. The CDR3 covers 16 residues. This CDR3 reads CASSYSSGTSSYEQYF. The CDR3, as DNA: TGTGCCAGCAGTTACTCCAGCGGGACCTCCTCCTACGAGCAGTACTTC.

The chain combines TRBV5-1 with TRBJ1-2, with 9 bases fitting TRBD1. Germline lookup yields CDR1 SGHRS and CDR2 YFSETQ. Trimming cost V 4 bases and J 4 bases; bases outside gene matches: 14. This CDR3 comprises 17 residues. The CDR3 bases are TGCGCCAGCAGCCCGGCCCCGGGACAGGGAGGTGGCTATGGCTACACCTTC. Translating it yields CASSPAPGQGGGYGYTF.

V usage is TRBV28 and J usage is TRBJ2-1; 8 bases are shared with TRBD2. CDR1 MDHEN and CDR2 SYDVKM come from the germline V gene. This CDR3 is 17 amino acids long. Trimming removed 5 bases from V and 3 bases from J; junction bases left unmatched: 12. As DNA, the CDR3 is TGTGCCAGCAGTACGCATCTTTCAGCGGGAGACTACAATGAGCAGTTCTTC. Protein sequence: CASSTHLSAGDYNEQFF.

This clone was observed a handful of times. The chain joins TRBV11-3 to TRBJ2-1; TRBD2 matches 13 bases. Germline V gene lookup returns CDR1 SGHNT and CDR2 YENEEA. The trim removed 3 bases at V and 8 bases at J, leaving 1 base unmatched. This CDR3 is built from 14 residues. The CDR3, as DNA: TGTGCCAGCAGCTTGGGACTAGCGGGACATGAGCAGTTCTTC. Translating it yields CASSLGLAGHEQFF.

The chain employs TRBV28 and TRBJ1-5, with D perhaps matching TRBD1 (5 bases). The CDR3 runs 15 residues. Germline CDR1 is MDHEN and CDR2 is SYDVKM. V dropped 5 bases and J dropped 0 bases, with 11 bases sitting between them. For the CDR3, the DNA is TGTGCCAGCAGTACCCCCGGGGGTAGCAATCAGCCCCAGCATTTT. This translates into CASSTPGGSNQPQHF. The whole variable domain, remainder taken from reference TRBV28 and TRBJ1-5, is DVKVTQSSRYLVKRTGEKVFLECVQDMDHENMFWYRQDPGLGLRLIYFSYDVKMKEKGDIPEGYSVSREKKERFSLILESASTNQTSMYLCASSTPGGSNQPQHFGDGTRLSIL.

CDR3 amino acids: CASSGGTGALSHTRTDTQYF. The CDR3 DNA reads TGCGCCAGCAGCGGCGGGACAGGGGCCCTTTCTCATACCCGCACAGATACGCAGTATTTT. The chain employs TRBV5-1 and TRBJ2-3, with TRBD1 matching 10 bases. The CDR3 consists of 20 residues. V dropped 4 bases and J dropped 1; count of bases not matched to a gene: 18. CDR1 and CDR2 (germline): SGHRS, YFSETQ.

This sequence joins TRBV11-2 and TRBJ2-3; a weak D match, TRBD2 (5 bases). V lost 3 bases and J 5 bases, leaving 12 bases between the germline ends. The CDR3 has 14 residues. Germline V lookup: CDR1 SGHAT, CDR2 FQNNGV. The CDR3 loop reads CASSFGPSGDTQYF. The CDR3 DNA sequence: TGTGCCAGCAGCTTTGGGCCCAGCGGAGATACGCAGTATTTT.

The J gene is TRBJ1-2, the V gene TRBV11-2; 7 nucleotides agree with TRBD1. Germline V gene data show CDR1 as SGHAT and CDR2 as FQNNGV. V shed 3 bases, J shed 6 bases, and the junction held 7 bases outside the gene matches. CDR3 length: 14 residues. The CDR3 spells CASSFRKGAHGYTF. DNA for the CDR3: TGTGCCAGCAGCTTTAGGAAGGGGGCCCATGGCTACACCTTC.